This T cell receptor beta chain was identified during a study of blood T cell repertoires in COVID-19 (dated by TCRdb to about 2020). With regard to the full study: The collaborator samples originated in the United States, Italy and Spain and spanned the acute and convalescent phases of COVID-19. The material from the prospective study consisted of cDNA or gDNA derived from T cells, B-cell-depleted T cells, or PBMCs. Subjects who had been exposed to COVID-19, were actively infected with it, or had recovered from it provided the deeply sampled blood TCRbeta repertoires that made up the dataset. A freely available public database, intended as a resource for researchers studying the immune response to SARS-CoV-2, is where the repertoires were released. The samples were drawn from two sources: the first 160 participants of the ongoing ImmuneRACE study, and about 1,300 subjects contributed by 6 global collaborators. Sample metadata almost always included a de-identified subject ID, COVID-19 status, age in years and sex. Where available, HLA class I and class II types were taken from metadata supplied by the sample provider and were not determined by assay-based typing. General study outcomes and caveats: Clinical and demographic metadata were provided uncurated, with the amount varying by source and participant.

Each collaborating institution followed its own protocols to collect whole blood in K2EDTA tubes. For TCRbeta analysis, collaborators shipped samples in one of three forms: frozen whole blood, isolated PBMCs, or DNA extracted from either of those sample types. The immunoSEQ Assay, a bias-controlled multiplex PCR, was used to amplify TCRbeta CDR3 regions from genomic DNA. On the study's bioinformatics: Within the assay, amplification of reference gene primers was used to estimate how many nucleated cells each sample contained. Sequence reads were collapsed and filtered to measure the absolute abundance of every unique TCRbeta CDR3 rearrangement. For each sample, productive Simpson clonality was calculated as the square root of Simpson's diversity index across productive rearrangements. TCRdb took this table from immuneACCESS and kept in-frame rearrangements with V and J called. Such tables lack part of the clones; where checked against another copy, unresolved V genes explain under half of the gap, and the rest is unexplained. The V and J calls and the clone size are those of that table, but D and trimming were determined from the DNA. Recorded for this sample are around 130,000 clones; about 83% of them occurred a single time. 3% to 5% of the sample rests with the top ten.

Per the germline V gene (reference sequence), LNHDA is the CDR1 and SQIVND is the CDR2. V is trimmed back by 7 bases and J by 9 bases, and the junction contains 12 bases that no gene match accounts for. The CDR3 starts with the cysteine, ends with the phenylalanine, and has 14 residues. Only the CDR3 DNA is retained, 42 bases long and in frame from the first base. In the case of this clone: It has no known antigen specificity. No qualities accompany the bases; no much larger clone lies one base away.

The sequencing input was peripheral blood. The sequence is built from TRBV19 and TRBJ2-1; 7 junctional bases match TRBD1. This TCR was sampled from a man between 60 and 75 years old with acute or convalescent COVID-19. In nucleotides, the sequence is TGTGCCAGTACCCGACAAAACAGGGGTGGTGAGCAGTTCTTC. Translated, this is CASTRQNRGGEQFF.